The clone carrying this T cell receptor beta chain was counted only a few times. Its antigen is unknown. The CDR3 has 13 residues. Germline V CDR1 and CDR2: SNHLY, FYNNEI. The ends were cut back, 5 bases at V and 4 bases at J, with 10 bases in the middle. Antigen-specific CD4+ T cells were first expanded with viral peptide pools by the ViraFEST assay and only then sequenced. Isolation of CD4+ T cells took place after approximately 10 days of culture. Nucleocapsid antibodies stayed negative before and after vaccination, showing no earlier SARS-CoV-2 infection. The data were taken from a study of vaccination effects on CD4 cells after COVID-19. Measured with immunoSEQ multiplex PCR; TCRdb has only the in-frame clones, and not every one. In the table there are 20,000 to 25,000 clones, about 65% of which are singletons.

The chain recombines TRBV2 with TRBJ2-3; maybe TRBD2 (5 bases). This receptor was identified in a human donor who received a COVID-19 vaccine. The source material was CD4+ T cells from PBMCs cultured with HCoV-NL63 spike peptides, sampled before COVID-19 vaccination. The CDR3 loop is CASSKELADTQYF. CDR3 DNA sequence: TGTGCCAGCAGTAAAGAACTAGCAGATACGCAGTATTTT.